The clone carrying this T cell receptor (beta chain) was counted between two and nine times. Its antigen is not known. The data stem from a study of T cell repertoires in cytomegalovirus infection. Study context: TCR beta signatures that were public indicated CMV infection and matching HLA type. General observations from the study: Frequencies of public TCR beta families were cumulated, and this identified carriers of CMV plus the relevant HLA. The ex vivo response was dominated by HLA-C-restricted CMV-specific TCR beta clonotypes.

Germline lookup yields CDR1 SQVTM and CDR2 ANQGSEA. The V gene lost 4 bases and the J gene lost 0 bases, with 12 bases spanning the gap. This CDR3 is 15 amino acids long. One entry per CDR3 protein results from TCRdb running MiXCR on the reads. This table has around 550,000 distinct CDR3 sequences, about a quarter appearing once. Sequencing was performed on PBMCs. V gene TRBV29-1 combines with J gene TRBJ2-2; maybe TRBD1 (5 bases). The receptor's source is a human donor in good health (CMV status not recorded). Some clones in this sample may be carry-over from other donors' samples. For the CDR3, the DNA is TGCAGCGTTGGTGTAGGGGATCCGAACACCGGGGAGCTGTTTTTT. It encodes CSVGVGDPNTGELFF.